One sample yielded the 7 T cell receptor beta chains listed below, sequenced in a study of Ad26.COV2.S vaccination and SARS-CoV-2 variants. Produced via immunoSEQ multiplex PCR; TCRdb's table is partial and in-frame only. This table holds about 450,000 clones, roughly nine tenths found once. Sample treatment: 15 to 20 received Ad26.COV2.S at low or high dose, single or two shots; a few received placebo; per-sample allocation not given. The investigators took samples on day 63 after the first vaccine or placebo injection. This sample comprised peripheral blood, obtained in a trial of Ad26.COV2.S vaccine versus placebo. These receptors all stem from a person between 18 and 60 years old who received the Ad26.COV2.S COVID-19 vaccine or a placebo.

This clone has a handful of counts. The chain combines TRBV9 with TRBJ2-2; TRBD2 aligns across 11 bases. Germline V gives CDR1 SGDLS, CDR2 YYNGEE. The CDR3 is 16 residues long. Trimming took 4 bases from V and 2 from J; bases not matched to a gene: 4. The CDR3 reads CASSRLAGLNTGELFF. CDR3 coding DNA: TGTGCCAGCAGCAGACTAGCGGGGCTAAACACCGGGGAGCTGTTTTTT.

This chain joins TRBV6-2 or TRBV6-3 and TRBJ1-2; D unclear. Germline CDR1 reads MNHEY; CDR2 reads SVGEGT. This CDR3 region has 14 residues. Between the trimmed V and J ends, which lost 2 bases and 4 bases, there was a span of 11 bases. The CDR3 loop is CASSYGSPVYGYTF. CDR3 coding DNA: TGTGCCAGCAGTTACGGCAGCCCGGTCTATGGCTACACCTTC.

The DNA for the CDR3 is TGTGCCAGCGCCACAATGCACACCGGGGAGCTGTTTTTT. Encoded protein: CASATMHTGELFF. V and J are TRBV11-2 and TRBJ2-2; D gene unclear. The CDR3 runs to 13 residues. Germline CDR1 and CDR2: SGHAT and FQNNGV. Trimming shortened V by 8 bases and J by 3 bases, and 10 bases separated the two germline ends.

The genes are TRBV28 and TRBJ1-1, with a tentative D call TRBD1 (6 bases). Trimming took off 7 bases at V and 5 bases at J, with 17 bases between the two ends. The CDR3 has 14 amino acids. Germline assignment: CDR1 MDHEN and CDR2 SYDVKM. The CDR3 here is CASTLGGLWTEAFF. Written as DNA, the CDR3 is TGTGCCAGCACCCTGGGGGGGCTTTGGACTGAAGCTTTCTTT.

The gene calls are TRBV18 and TRBJ1-1; 7 bases align to TRBD1. This CDR3 is 15 amino acids long. The germline gives CDR1 KGHSH, CDR2 LQKENI. V trimming: 3 bases; J trimming: 1 base; junction bases outside the gene matches: 5. CDR3 sequence: CASSPPGQRNTEAFF. In DNA form, the CDR3 reads TGTGCCAGCTCACCGCCGGGACAGAGGAACACTGAAGCTTTCTTT.

V gene TRBV2 combines with J gene TRBJ1-5, with D possibly being TRBD1 (5 bases). The CDR3 covers 13 residues. Germline V CDR1 and CDR2: SNHLY, FYNNEI. V was cut by 10 bases and J by 7 bases, with 17 bases left in between. CDR3 protein: CATSQQVGQPQHF. CDR3 coding DNA: TGTGCCACCTCACAACAGGTGGGACAGCCCCAGCATTTT. Full variable domain (outside the CDR3, taken from reference TRBV2 and TRBJ1-5): EPEVTQTPSHQVTQMGQEVILRCVPISNHLYFYWYRQILGQKVEFLVSFYNNEISEKSEIFDDQFSVERPDGSNFTLKIRSTKLEDSAMYFCATSQQVGQPQHFGDGTRLSIL.

This clone appeared many times. The V call is TRBV19, the J call TRBJ1-3, with D uncertain. Between the trimmed V and J ends, which lost 3 bases and 7 bases, there was a span of 13 bases. The CDR3 has 14 amino acids. Germline loops: CDR1 LNHDA, CDR2 SQIVND (reference sequence). The DNA for the CDR3 is TGTGCCAGTAGTATCGAACGGCGAGGGAACACCATATATTTT. This gives the protein CASSIERRGNTIYF.